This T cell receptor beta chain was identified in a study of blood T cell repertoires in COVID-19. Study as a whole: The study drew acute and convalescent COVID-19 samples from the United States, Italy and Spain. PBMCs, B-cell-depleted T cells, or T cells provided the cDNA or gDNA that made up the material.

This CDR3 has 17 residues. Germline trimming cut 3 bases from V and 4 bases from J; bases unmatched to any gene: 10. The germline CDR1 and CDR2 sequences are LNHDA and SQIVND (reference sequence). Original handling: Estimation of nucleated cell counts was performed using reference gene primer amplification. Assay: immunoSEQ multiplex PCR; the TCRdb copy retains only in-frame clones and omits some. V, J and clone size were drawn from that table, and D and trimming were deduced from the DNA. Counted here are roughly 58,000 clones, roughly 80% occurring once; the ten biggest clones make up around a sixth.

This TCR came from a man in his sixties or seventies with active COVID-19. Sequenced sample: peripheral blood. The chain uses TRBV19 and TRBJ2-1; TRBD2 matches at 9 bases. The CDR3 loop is CASSIRPSGNYYNEQFF. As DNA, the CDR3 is TGTGCCAGTAGTATCAGGCCTAGCGGGAATTATTACAATGAGCAGTTCTTC.